This T cell receptor (beta chain) was identified during a study of cytomegalovirus exposure and HLA in healthy donors. Turning to the study itself: The study placed approximately 78% of its 398 genotyped donors in the Caucasian-associated ancestry cluster. Findings of the study overall: Most subjects had HLA-A and HLA-B alleles reportedly predicted accurately by TCR beta sequences. The listing of 150 to 200 TCR beta chains classed them as cytomegalovirus-associated.

Germline CDR1 is LNHDA and CDR2 is SQIVND (reference sequence). The CDR3 runs to 13 residues. V lost 3 bases and J lost 3, with 9 bases in between. Unrecorded immune exposure was likely among donors, who were nominally healthy when sampled. This PCR relied on a set of 60 Vbeta primers and 13 Jbeta primers. Profiling relied on immunoSEQ multiplex PCR, and the TCRdb table lists in-frame clones only, not all of them. Of 150,000 to 160,000 clones listed, 70% to 80% are singletons. This clone has more than one count but fewer than ten. The antigen is unknown. The sequenced material came from PBMCs. The clonotype was recovered from a man aged 30 to 39 in good health and CMV-seropositive. The chain joins TRBV19 to TRBJ2-7; D is possibly TRBD1 (5 bases). The CDR3 loop reads CASSITDNYEQYF. The CDR3 DNA reads as TGTGCCAGTAGTATCACGGACAACTACGAGCAGTACTTC. Combining the CDR3 with reference TRBV19 and TRBJ2-7 gives the whole variable domain DGGITQSPKYLFRKEGQNVTLSCEQNLNHDAMYWYRQDPGQGLRLIYYSQIVNDFQKGDIAEGYSVSREKKESFPLTVTSAQKNPTAFYLCASSITDNYEQYFGPGTRLTVT.